This T cell receptor (beta chain) was identified during a study of T cells in Graves' hyperthyroidism and ophthalmopathy. This CDR3 region has 15 residues. Germline V gene lookup returns CDR1 SGHVS and CDR2 FQNEAQ. Trimming left V 5 bases short and J 5 bases short, with 18 bases between. TCR beta CDR3 region amplification was performed from RNA transcripts. First-round RT-PCR with HTBI primers amplified the TCR CDR3 region. MiXCR, applied by TCRdb to the multiplex PCR reads, yields one record per CDR3 protein. The sample has approximately 510,000 distinct CDR3 sequences, 40% to 50% seen once; the top ten hold around two fifths. The study's findings and limits: Among clonotypes expanded in thyroid above 0.001, most were also found in blood. Prediction of ophthalmopathy progression came a median around 6 months pre-onset.

For this clonotype: Its specificity is not known.

Exclusion criteria comprised uncontrolled infection, other autoimmune disease, pregnancy or lactation. On the basis of clinical symptoms, serum thyroxine and TRAb, thyroid ultrasound and orbital computed tomography, diagnoses were made. The TCR was taken from an adult woman with Graves' disease, either hyperthyroidism or ophthalmopathy (not recorded which). The chain couples TRBV7-8 to TRBJ1-1; D gene ambiguous. Sequences were obtained from peripheral blood or thyroid tissue (not recorded which). CDR3 loop: CASSPTELGRTEAFF. As DNA, the CDR3 is TGTGCCAGCAGCCCTACAGAACTGGGGAGGACTGAAGCTTTCTTT.